This is a list of T cell receptor beta chains from one sample in a study of shared clonotypes between healthy human individuals. Generated by immunoSEQ multiplex PCR, the TCRdb table keeps only in-frame clones and is missing some. The sample yields roughly 1 million clones, more than 60% seen once. Sample: memory CD4+ T cells sorted from blood. These TCRs come from a man younger than 35 in good health. The CDR3 runs from the conserved cysteine through the conserved F or W. The D gene is left open where the match is weak. Some rows have no size entry. The others give once, few or many, or a class for an expanded clone.

v_call	cdr3_length	j_call	clone_size	d_call	cdr3_aa	cdr3_nt
TRBV4-2	15	TRBJ1-5	NA	TRBD1	CASSPRDRGGQPQHF	TGTGCCAGCAGCCCCCGGGACAGGGGCGGTCAGCCCCAGCATTTT
TRBV6-1	11	TRBJ1-1	few	NA	CASSELGGAFF	TGTGCCAGCAGTGAACTGGGAGGCGCTTTCTTT
TRBV6-5	12	TRBJ1-5	NA	NA	CAVQGSNQPQHF	TGTGCCGTACAGGGAAGCAATCAGCCCCAGCATTTT
TRBV30	13	TRBJ1-1	NA	NA	CAWSVGINTEAFF	TGTGCCTGGAGTGTTGGCATAAACACTGAAGCTTTCTTT
TRBV5-1	17	TRBJ1-1	few	TRBD1	CASSPRGQGGSNTEAFF	TGCGCCAGCAGCCCCCGAGGACAGGGCGGGAGCAACACTGAAGCTTTCTTT
TRBV9	14	TRBJ1-4	NA	TRBD1	CASSAGQGNEKLFF	TGTGCCAGCAGCGCGGGACAGGGGAATGAAAAACTGTTTTTT
TRBV27	15	TRBJ1-2	NA	TRBD1	CASSSKGQGAYGYTF	TGTGCCAGCAGTTCCAAGGGACAGGGGGCTTATGGCTACACCTTC
TRBV4-1	18	TRBJ2-6	NA	NA	CASSQDQYSLSGANVLTF	TGCGCCAGCAGCCAAGATCAGTACAGCCTCTCTGGGGCCAACGTCCTGACTTTC
TRBV11-3	15	TRBJ2-3	NA	TRBD2	CASSAGTKGTDTQYF	TGTGCCAGCAGCGCCGGGACTAAGGGCACAGATACGCAGTATTTT
TRBV6-1	16	TRBJ1-1	NA	NA	CASSEGMGLGNTEAFF	TGTGCCAGCAGTGAAGGGATGGGGTTGGGGAACACTGAAGCTTTCTTT
TRBV6-1	15	TRBJ1-1	few	TRBD1	CASSSPDRAGTEAFF	TGTGCCAGCAGTAGCCCGGACAGGGCCGGGACTGAAGCTTTCTTT
TRBV10-3	15	TRBJ2-1	NA	NA	CAISESGGPNNEQFF	TGTGCCATCAGTGAGTCAGGGGGACCTAACAATGAGCAGTTCTTC
TRBV10-3	12	TRBJ2-7	few	NA	CAISKSSYEQYF	TGTGCCATCAGTAAAAGCTCCTACGAGCAGTACTTC
TRBV20-1	11	TRBJ1-3	NA	NA	CSAEAGNTIYF	TGCAGTGCTGAGGCTGGAAACACCATATATTTT
TRBV30	13	TRBJ1-1	NA	NA	CAWSLQGNTEAFF	TGTGCCTGGAGTTTACAGGGGAACACTGAAGCTTTCTTT
TRBV4-1	16	TRBJ1-4	NA	NA	CASSRDGVAIGEKLFF	TGCGCCAGCAGCCGAGATGGGGTAGCGATCGGTGAAAAACTGTTTTTT
TRBV4-1	17	TRBJ1-6	NA	NA	CASSQVGNRAYNSPLHF	TGCGCCAGCAGCCAAGTGGGGAATCGGGCCTATAATTCACCCCTCCACTTT
TRBV5-4	13	TRBJ2-1	NA	TRBD1	CASSWGQGNEQFF	TGTGCCAGCAGCTGGGGACAGGGGAATGAGCAGTTCTTC
TRBV6-5	12	TRBJ1-1	NA	NA	CASSFRTSEAFF	TGTGCCAGCAGTTTTCGGACTTCGGAAGCTTTCTTT
TRBV5-5	14	TRBJ2-1	few	TRBD2	CASSGIAGYNEQFF	TGTGCCAGCAGCGGAATAGCGGGGTACAATGAGCAGTTCTTC
TRBV28	12	TRBJ2-7	NA	NA	CASMGRAYEQYF	TGTGCCAGCATGGGCAGGGCGTACGAGCAGTACTTC
TRBV7-2	16	TRBJ2-5	NA	TRBD2	CASSPDHRGLVGPQYF	TGTGCCAGCAGCCCCGACCACCGCGGACTAGTCGGCCCCCAGTACTTC
TRBV6-5	13	TRBJ2-5	once	NA	CASSPVRLETQYF	TGTGCCAGCAGTCCCGTACGTCTGGAGACCCAGTACTTC
TRBV5-6	14	TRBJ1-1	NA	NA	CASSSGGVDTEAFF	TGTGCCAGCAGCTCGGGAGGGGTAGACACTGAAGCTTTCTTT
TRBV25-1	16	TRBJ2-6	NA	TRBD1	CACSNRGLSGANVLTF	TGTGCCTGCTCGAACAGGGGCCTCTCTGGGGCCAACGTCCTGACTTTC
TRBV25-1	14	TRBJ2-5	once	NA	CASRGVVPKETQYF	TGTGCCAGCAGGGGGGTGGTCCCTAAAGAGACCCAGTACTTC
TRBV18	13	TRBJ2-3	NA	NA	CASSLFSTDTQYF	TGTGCCAGCTCACTCTTTTCCACAGATACGCAGTATTTT
TRBV9	17	TRBJ2-3	NA	TRBD2	CASSVGASGTSTDTQYF	TGTGCCAGCAGCGTAGGGGCTAGCGGGACTAGCACAGATACGCAGTATTTT
TRBV7-8	20	TRBJ2-1	NA	TRBD2	CASSLPREGLAGGPYNEQFF	TGTGCCAGCAGCTTACCCCGGGAAGGACTAGCGGGAGGTCCCTACAATGAGCAGTTCTTC